This TCR beta chain is drawn from a study of PD-L1 blockade in urothelial cancer. Study background: Men with urothelial cancer arising in the bladder made up about 90% of the roughly 29 patients. Reported median T cell count for blood samples was around 140,000. Study-level results: In blood sampled pretreatment, TCR clonality below the median predicted better survival.

Germline CDR1 and CDR2: SNHLY and FYNNEI. The CDR3 is 15 residues long. Trimming pared 8 bases from V and 0 bases from J, leaving 14 bases between. Details on this clone: Its antigen is as yet unknown.

A spike-in of synthetic TCR analog templates was added to each PCR. The table came from immunoSEQ multiplex PCR; TCRdb's copy has only in-frame clones and leaves some out. Of tens of thousands of clones listed, approximately 86% are singletons. Time point specified: peripheral blood 6 weeks after treatment start. This receptor was taken from a man aged 55 to 70 with urothelial cancer. The source material was PBMCs, sampled around atezolizumab (anti-PD-L1) treatment. This chain links TRBV2 with TRBJ1-5; D is undetermined. The CDR3 DNA sequence: TGTGCCAGCGGGAGGACGGAGAATAGCAATCAGCCCCAGCATTTT. This translates into CASGRTENSNQPQHF.